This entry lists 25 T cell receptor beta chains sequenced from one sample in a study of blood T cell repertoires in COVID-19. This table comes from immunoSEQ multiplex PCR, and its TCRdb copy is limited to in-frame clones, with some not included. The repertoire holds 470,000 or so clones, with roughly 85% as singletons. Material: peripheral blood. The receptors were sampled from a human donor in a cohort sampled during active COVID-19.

The CDR3 spells CASRGTGWRNEQFF. For the CDR3, the DNA is TGTGCCAGCAGGGGGACAGGTTGGAGGAATGAGCAGTTCTTC. The chain has TRBV6-5 and TRBJ2-1; 8 nucleotides align to TRBD1. The CDR3 consists of 14 residues. The V and J ends lost 6 bases and 7 bases, in that order; junction bases with no gene match: 8. CDR1 is MNHEY, CDR2 SVGAGI, per germline.

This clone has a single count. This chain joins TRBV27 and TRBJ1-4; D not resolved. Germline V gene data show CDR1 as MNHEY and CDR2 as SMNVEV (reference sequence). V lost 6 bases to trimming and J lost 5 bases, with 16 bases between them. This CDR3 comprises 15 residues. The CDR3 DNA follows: TGTGCCAGCAGGGAATGGTACAGAGGGAATGAAAAACTGTTTTTT. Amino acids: CASREWYRGNEKLFF. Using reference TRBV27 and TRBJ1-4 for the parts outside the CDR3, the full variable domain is EAQVTQNPRYLITVTGKKLTVTCSQNMNHEYMSWYRQDPGLGLRQIYYSMNVEVTDKGDVPEGYKVSRKEKRNFPLILESPSPNQTSLYFCASREWYRGNEKLFFGSGTQLSVL.

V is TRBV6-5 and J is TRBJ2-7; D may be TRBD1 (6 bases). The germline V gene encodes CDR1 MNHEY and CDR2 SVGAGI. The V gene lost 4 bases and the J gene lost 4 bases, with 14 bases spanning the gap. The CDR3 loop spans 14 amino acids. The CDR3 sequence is CASSSGTLGYEQYF. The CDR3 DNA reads TGTGCCAGCAGTTCCGGGACACTGGGGTACGAGCAGTACTTC.

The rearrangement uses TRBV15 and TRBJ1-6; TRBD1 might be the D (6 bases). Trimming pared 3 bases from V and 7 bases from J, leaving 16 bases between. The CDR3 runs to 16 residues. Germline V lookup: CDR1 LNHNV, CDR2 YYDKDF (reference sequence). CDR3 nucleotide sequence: TGTGCCACCAGCAGGGGGGTCGGCAGGGGAAATTCACCCCTCCACTTT. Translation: CATSRGVGRGNSPLHF.

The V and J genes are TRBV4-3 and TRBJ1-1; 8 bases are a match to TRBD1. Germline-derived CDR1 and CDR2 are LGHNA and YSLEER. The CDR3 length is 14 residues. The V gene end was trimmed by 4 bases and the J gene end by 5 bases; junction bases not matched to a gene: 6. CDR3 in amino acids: CASSLDRVGTEAFF. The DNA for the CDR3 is TGCGCCAGCAGCCTGGACAGGGTAGGAACTGAAGCTTTCTTT.

The CDR3 here is CASSLLYRNTEAFF. The DNA for the CDR3 is TGTGCCAGCAGTTTGTTATACAGAAACACTGAAGCTTTCTTT. The chain links TRBV6-2 or TRBV6-3 to TRBJ1-1; D unresolved. Trimming left V 4 bases short and J 2 bases short, with 11 bases between. The CDR3 extends over 14 amino acids. CDR1 and CDR2 (germline): MNHEY, SVGEGT.

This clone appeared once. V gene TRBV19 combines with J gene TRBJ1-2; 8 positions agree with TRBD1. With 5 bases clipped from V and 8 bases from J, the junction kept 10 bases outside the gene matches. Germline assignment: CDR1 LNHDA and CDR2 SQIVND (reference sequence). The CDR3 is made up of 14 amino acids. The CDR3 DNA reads TGTGCCAGTAGTGATGACAGGGGACTTGTCGGCTACACCTTC. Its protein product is CASSDDRGLVGYTF.

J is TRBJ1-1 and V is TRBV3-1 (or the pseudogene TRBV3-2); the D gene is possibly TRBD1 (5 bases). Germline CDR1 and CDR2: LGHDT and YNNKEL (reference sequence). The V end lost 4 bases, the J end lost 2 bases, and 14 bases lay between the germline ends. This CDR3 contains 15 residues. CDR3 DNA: TGTGCCAGCAGCCCAACTACGGGGACTAACACTGAAGCTTTCTTT. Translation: CASSPTTGTNTEAFF.

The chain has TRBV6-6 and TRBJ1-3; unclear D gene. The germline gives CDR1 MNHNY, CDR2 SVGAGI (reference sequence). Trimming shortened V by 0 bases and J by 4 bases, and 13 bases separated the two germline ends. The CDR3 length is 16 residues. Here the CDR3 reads CASSYSRAGGGNTIYF. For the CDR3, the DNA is TGTGCCAGCAGTTACTCGAGGGCAGGCGGCGGAAACACCATATATTTT.

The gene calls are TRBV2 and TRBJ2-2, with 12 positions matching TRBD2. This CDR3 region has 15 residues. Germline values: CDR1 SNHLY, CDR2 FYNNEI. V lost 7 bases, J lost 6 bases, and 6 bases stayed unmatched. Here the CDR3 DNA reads TGTGCCAGCATCCTAGGGACTAGCGGGTCCGGGGAGCTGTTTTTT. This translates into CASILGTSGSGELFF.

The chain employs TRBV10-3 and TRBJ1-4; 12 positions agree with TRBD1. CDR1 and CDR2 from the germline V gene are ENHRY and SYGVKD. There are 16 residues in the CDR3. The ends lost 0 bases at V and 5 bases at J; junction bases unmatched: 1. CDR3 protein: CAISESGQGANEKLFF. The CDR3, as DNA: TGTGCCATCAGTGAGTCGGGACAGGGGGCGAATGAAAAACTGTTTTTT.

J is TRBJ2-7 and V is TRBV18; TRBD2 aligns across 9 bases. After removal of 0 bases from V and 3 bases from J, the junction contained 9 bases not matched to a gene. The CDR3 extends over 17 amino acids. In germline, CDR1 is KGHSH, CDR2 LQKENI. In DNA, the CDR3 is TGTGCCAGCTCACCACCGGAGGCTAGCGGGAACTACTACGAGCAGTACTTC. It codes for CASSPPEASGNYYEQYF.

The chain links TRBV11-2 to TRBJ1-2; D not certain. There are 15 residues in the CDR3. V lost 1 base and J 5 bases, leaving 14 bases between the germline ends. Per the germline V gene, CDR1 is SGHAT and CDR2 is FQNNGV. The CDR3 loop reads CASSLGWPVNYGYTF. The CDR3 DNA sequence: TGTGCCAGCAGCTTAGGGTGGCCAGTAAATTATGGCTACACCTTC.

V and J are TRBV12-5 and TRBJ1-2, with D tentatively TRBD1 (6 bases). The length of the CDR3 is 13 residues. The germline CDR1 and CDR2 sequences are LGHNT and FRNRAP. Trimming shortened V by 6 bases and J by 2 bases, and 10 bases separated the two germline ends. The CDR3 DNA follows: TGTGCTAGTGGAGCCGGACAGAACTATGGCTACACCTTC. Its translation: CASGAGQNYGYTF.

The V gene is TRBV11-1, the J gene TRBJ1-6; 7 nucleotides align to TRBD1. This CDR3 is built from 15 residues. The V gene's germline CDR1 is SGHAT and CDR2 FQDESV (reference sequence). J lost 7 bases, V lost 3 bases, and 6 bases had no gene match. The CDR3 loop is CASSFSRQGNSPLHF. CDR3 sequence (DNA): TGTGCCAGCAGCTTCTCGAGACAGGGAAATTCACCCCTCCACTTT.

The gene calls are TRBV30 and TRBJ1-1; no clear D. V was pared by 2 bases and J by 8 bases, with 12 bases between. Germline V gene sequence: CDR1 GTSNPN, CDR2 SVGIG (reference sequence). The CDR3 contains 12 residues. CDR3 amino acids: CAWSPPSTEAFF. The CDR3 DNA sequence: TGTGCCTGGAGTCCCCCTTCTACCGAAGCTTTCTTT.

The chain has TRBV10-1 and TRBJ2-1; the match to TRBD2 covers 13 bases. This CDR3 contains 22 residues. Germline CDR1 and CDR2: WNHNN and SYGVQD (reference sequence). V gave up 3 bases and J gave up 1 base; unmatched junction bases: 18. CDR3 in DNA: TGCGCCAGCAGTGATAAACGACTAGCGGGGGGTCCCACAGTACGTTCCTACAATGAGCAGTTCTTC. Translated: CASSDKRLAGGPTVRSYNEQFF.

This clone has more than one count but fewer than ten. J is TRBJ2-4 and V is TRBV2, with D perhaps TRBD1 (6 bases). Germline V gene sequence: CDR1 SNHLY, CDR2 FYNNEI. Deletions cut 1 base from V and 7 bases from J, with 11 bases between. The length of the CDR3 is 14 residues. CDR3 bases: TGTGCCAGCAGTGAAGACAGGGTTCGGAACATTCAGTACTTC. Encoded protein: CASSEDRVRNIQYF.

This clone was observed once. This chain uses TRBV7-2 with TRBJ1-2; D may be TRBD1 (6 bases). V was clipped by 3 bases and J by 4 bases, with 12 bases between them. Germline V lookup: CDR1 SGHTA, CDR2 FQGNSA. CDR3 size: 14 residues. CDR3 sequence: CASSFLTGTYGYTF. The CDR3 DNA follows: TGTGCCAGCAGCTTTCTTACAGGGACCTATGGCTACACCTTC.

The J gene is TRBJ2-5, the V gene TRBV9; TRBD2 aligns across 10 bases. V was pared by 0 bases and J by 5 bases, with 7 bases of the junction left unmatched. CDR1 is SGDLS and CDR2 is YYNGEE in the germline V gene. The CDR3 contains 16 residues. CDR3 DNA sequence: TGTGCCAGCAGCGTAGCTCCTAGCGGGAGACGGGAGACCCAGTACTTC. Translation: CASSVAPSGRRETQYF.

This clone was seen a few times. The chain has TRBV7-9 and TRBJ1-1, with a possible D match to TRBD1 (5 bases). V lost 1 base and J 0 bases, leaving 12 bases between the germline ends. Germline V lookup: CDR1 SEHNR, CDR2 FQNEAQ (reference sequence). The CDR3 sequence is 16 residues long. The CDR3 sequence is CASSLEGRMMNTEAFF. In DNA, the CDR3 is TGTGCCAGCAGCTTAGAGGGGAGGATGATGAACACTGAAGCTTTCTTT.

As DNA, the CDR3 is TGCGCCAGCAGCCAAGGGGGACAACCGGGCGCGGCCGGGGAGCTGTTTTTT. It is translated as CASSQGGQPGAAGELFF. This rearrangement joins TRBV4-1 to TRBJ2-2, with a weak D call TRBD1 (6 bases). The germline V gene encodes CDR1 MGHRA and CDR2 YSYEKL. V lost 1 base and J 6 bases, leaving 18 bases between the germline ends. The CDR3 runs 17 residues.

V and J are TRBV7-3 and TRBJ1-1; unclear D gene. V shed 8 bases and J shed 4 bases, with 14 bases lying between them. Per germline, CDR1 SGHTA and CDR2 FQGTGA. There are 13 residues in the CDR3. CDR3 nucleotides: TGTGCCAGCCGTCCCGGAGGTTCCACTGAAGCTTTCTTT. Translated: CASRPGGSTEAFF. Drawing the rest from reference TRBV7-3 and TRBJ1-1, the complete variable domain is GAGVSQTPSNKVTEKGKYVELRCDPISGHTALYWYRQSLGQGPEFLIYFQGTGAADDSGLPNDRFFAVRPEGSVSTLKIQRTERGDSAVYLCASRPGGSTEAFFGQGTRLTVV.

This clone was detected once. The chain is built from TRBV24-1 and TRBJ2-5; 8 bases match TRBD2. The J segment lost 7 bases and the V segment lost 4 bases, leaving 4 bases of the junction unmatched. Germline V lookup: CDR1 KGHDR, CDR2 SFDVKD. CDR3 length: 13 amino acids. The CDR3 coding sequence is TGTGCCACCAGTGAGAGCGGGAGTGGGACCCAGTACTTC. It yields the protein CATSESGSGTQYF.

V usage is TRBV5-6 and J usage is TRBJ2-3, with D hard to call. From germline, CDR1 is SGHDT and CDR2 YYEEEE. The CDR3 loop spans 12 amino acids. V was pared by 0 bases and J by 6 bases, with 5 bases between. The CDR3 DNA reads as TGTGCCAGCAGCTTGGTGGGCGATACGCAGTATTTT. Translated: CASSLVGDTQYF.